This TCR beta chain was documented in a study of blood T cell repertoires in COVID-19. As for the study in general: Specimens from acute and convalescent COVID-19 originated in the United States, Italy and Spain. PBMCs, B-cell-depleted T cells, or T cells provided the cDNA or gDNA that made up the material.

In the study's own analysis: Amplification of reference gene primers was used by the study to estimate nucleated cell counts. Produced via immunoSEQ multiplex PCR; TCRdb's table is partial and in-frame only. The DNA gave D and trimming, while V, J and clone size come from that table. This table has roughly 74,000 clones, roughly 81% appearing once. Germline V gene data show CDR1 as MNHEY and CDR2 as SVGAGI. V lost 2 bases, J lost 1 base, and 6 bases stayed unmatched. The CDR3 totals 16 residues. The sequencing input was peripheral blood. This TCR was recovered from a man in his 70s with acute or convalescent COVID-19. The V gene is TRBV6-5, the J gene TRBJ1-1, with TRBD1 identical over 8 bases. CDR3 DNA: TGTGCCAGCAGTTACCCTGGGACAGGATCGAACACTGAAGCTTTCTTT. It encodes CASSYPGTGSNTEAFF.